The clone carrying this TCR beta chain has more than one count but fewer than ten. What it binds is unknown. The data derive from a study of beta chain features in type 1 diabetes. Findings and caveats of the study: Shortening of TCRB CDR3s, moderate but significant, appeared in all four CD4+ subsets of Type 1 diabetes patients.

Expressed TCRB transcripts were sequenced, since all the RNA that had been isolated was reverse transcribed. The method was immunoSEQ multiplex PCR; TCRdb's version includes in-frame clones alone and lacks a portion of them. Of some 350,000 clones in the sample, about 14% were seen once. The authors obtained over 95% purity in all sorted populations. The sample comprised naive CD4+ T cells from blood. The source is a woman between 18 and 29 years old with type 1 diabetes.

CDR3 nucleotide sequence: TGCAGCGTCGGCCCACGGGGGGGCCACGAGCAGTACTTC. It specifies CSVGPRGGHEQYF. The V gene is TRBV29-1, the J gene TRBJ2-7, with 8 bases that match TRBD2. CDR3 length equals 13 residues. With 6 bases clipped from V and 5 bases from J, the junction kept 9 bases outside the gene matches. In germline, CDR1 is SQVTM, CDR2 ANQGSEA.